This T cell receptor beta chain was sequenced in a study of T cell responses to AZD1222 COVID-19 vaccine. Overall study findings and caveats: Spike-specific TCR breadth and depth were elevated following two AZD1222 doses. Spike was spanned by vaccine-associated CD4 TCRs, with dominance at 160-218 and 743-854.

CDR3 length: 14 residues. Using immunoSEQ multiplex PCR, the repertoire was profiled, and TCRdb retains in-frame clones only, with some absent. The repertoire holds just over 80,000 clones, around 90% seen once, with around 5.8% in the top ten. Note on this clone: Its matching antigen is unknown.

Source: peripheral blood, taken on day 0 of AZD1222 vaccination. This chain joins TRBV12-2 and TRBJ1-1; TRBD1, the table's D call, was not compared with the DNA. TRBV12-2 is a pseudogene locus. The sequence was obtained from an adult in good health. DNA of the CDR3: TGTGCAAGTCGCCTACAGGTTGTCGACACTGAAGCTTTCTTT. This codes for CASRLQVVDTEAFF.